This entry concerns a single T cell receptor (beta chain). This CDR3 comprises 15 residues. CDR1 is SGHRS and CDR2 is YFSETQ in the germline V gene. V lost 2 bases and J 2 bases, leaving 11 bases between the germline ends. The data were taken from a study of blood T cell repertoires in COVID-19. Study overall: COVID-19 samples collected from the United States, Italy and Spain covered acute and convalescent phases.

Original data processing: Amplified reference gene primers provided the basis for estimating nucleated cell counts. Sequenced by immunoSEQ multiplex PCR; TCRdb stores in-frame clones only, minus some. V and J calls and clone size follow that table, whereas D and trimming were derived from the DNA. The profile shows roughly 440,000 clones, around 88% of them singletons. The sequence derives from a woman in her forties or fifties with COVID-19, enrolled during active disease. The rearrangement links TRBV5-1 to TRBJ1-3; unclear D gene. Sequenced: peripheral blood. The CDR3 loop is CASSFTYIPGNTIYF. The CDR3 nucleotides are TGCGCCAGCAGCTTTACTTATATCCCTGGAAACACCATATATTTT. Together with reference TRBV5-1 and TRBJ1-3, the CDR3 gives the full variable domain: KAGVTQTPRYLIKTRGQQVTLSCSPISGHRSVSWYQQTPGQGLQFLFEYFSETQRNKGNFPGRFSGRQFSNSRSEMNVSTLELGDSALYLCASSFTYIPGNTIYFGEGSWLTVV.